The T cell receptor beta chain under discussion was sequenced for a study of regulatory T cells in long-lasting Graves disease. For the study at large: Those Graves' patients who were newly diagnosed had been on antithyroid drugs under 3 months.

General observations from the study: It is possible that accuracy was reduced by the small size of the sample.

Germline CDR1 and CDR2: MDHEN and SYDVKM. CDR3 length: 17 amino acids. V shed 2 bases, J shed 0 bases, and the junction held 5 bases outside the gene matches. Arm-PCR with iRepertoire HTBI primers amplified the CDR3 regions for these TCR beta libraries. TCRdb passed the multiplex PCR reads through MiXCR, listing each CDR3 protein once. This sample carries more than 350,000 distinct CDR3 sequences, around 14% of them seen once, and the ten largest clones take around 15%. There are many counts of this clonotype. The antigen remains unidentified. As for time point: newly diagnosed GD, antithyroid drugs for less than 3 months. PBMC RNA was the source of the TCR library. The same sample was also used in a study of T cells in Graves' hyperthyroidism and ophthalmopathy. That study adds: Most clonotypes expanded in the thyroid (above 0.001) were also present in blood. Ophthalmopathy was predicted by the model a median of approximately 6 months ahead of onset.

The clonotype comes from a woman in her 30s with Graves disease. The sample in question was peripheral blood mononuclear cells (PBMCs), obtained at new diagnosis, from a patient treated with antithyroid drugs. The chain is built from TRBV28 and TRBJ2-3, with TRBD2 matching 10 bases. The CDR3 sequence is CASSLGLAGASTDTQYF. CDR3 DNA: TGTGCCAGCAGTTTAGGGCTAGCGGGGGCCAGCACAGATACGCAGTATTTT.